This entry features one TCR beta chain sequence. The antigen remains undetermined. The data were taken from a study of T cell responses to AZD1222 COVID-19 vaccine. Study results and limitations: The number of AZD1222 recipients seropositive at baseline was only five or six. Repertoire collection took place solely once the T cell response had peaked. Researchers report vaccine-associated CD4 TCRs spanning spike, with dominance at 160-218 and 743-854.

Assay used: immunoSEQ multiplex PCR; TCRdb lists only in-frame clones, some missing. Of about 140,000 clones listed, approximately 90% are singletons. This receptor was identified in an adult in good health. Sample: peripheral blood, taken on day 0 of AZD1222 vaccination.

This chain's CDR3 is CASSHPSGSDEQFF. The CDR3 DNA sequence: TGTGCCAGCAGCCATCCCAGCGGGAGCGATGAGCAGTTCTTC. J is TRBJ2-1 and V is TRBV14, with 8 bases that match TRBD2. Germline lookup yields CDR1 SGHDN and CDR2 FVKESK. The CDR3 extends over 14 amino acids. With 3 bases clipped from V and 8 bases from J, the junction kept 6 bases outside the gene matches.